This TCR beta chain was recovered during a study of T cell repertoires in cytomegalovirus infection. V was clipped by 4 bases and J by 1 base, with 17 bases between them. Germline V gene lookup returns CDR1 SGHTA and CDR2 FQGNSA. The CDR3 is 16 amino acids. To note about this clonotype: Its antigen is as yet unknown.

Each CDR3 protein gets one entry after TCRdb re-called the reads with MiXCR. The sample contains 70,000 to 95,000 distinct CDR3 sequences, 25% to 30% of which appear only once. The receptor comes from a human donor in good health (CMV status not recorded). Some clones in this sample may be carry-over from other donors' samples. The sequenced sample was CD8+ T cells from cultured PBMCs, obtained from culture after CMV antigen stimulation. The chain employs TRBV7-2 and TRBJ2-7; D gene unclear. CDR3 protein: CASSWIPAERSYEQYF. The CDR3 DNA reads TGTGCCAGCAGCTGGATACCGGCAGAAAGATCCTACGAGCAGTACTTC.